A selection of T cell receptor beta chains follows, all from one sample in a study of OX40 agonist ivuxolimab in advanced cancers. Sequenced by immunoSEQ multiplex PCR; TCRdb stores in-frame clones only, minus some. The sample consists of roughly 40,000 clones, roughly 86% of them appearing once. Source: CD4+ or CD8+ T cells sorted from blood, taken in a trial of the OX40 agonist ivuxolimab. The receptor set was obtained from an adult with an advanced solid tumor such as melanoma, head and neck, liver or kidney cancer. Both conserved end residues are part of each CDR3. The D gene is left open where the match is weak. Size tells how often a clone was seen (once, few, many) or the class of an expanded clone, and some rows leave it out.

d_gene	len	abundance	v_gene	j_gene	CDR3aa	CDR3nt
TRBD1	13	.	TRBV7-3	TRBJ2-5	CASSLPGGETQYF	TGTGCCAGCAGCTTACCAGGGGGAGAGACCCAGTACTTC
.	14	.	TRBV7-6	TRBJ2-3	CASSPDSITDTQYF	TGTGCCAGCAGCCCGGACAGTATCACAGATACGCAGTATTTT
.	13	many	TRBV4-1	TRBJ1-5	CASSQGGNQPQHF	TGCGCCAGCAGCCAGGGGGGGAATCAGCCCCAGCATTTT
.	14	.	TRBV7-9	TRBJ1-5	CASSLGGGEQPQHF	TGTGCCAGCAGCTTAGGGGGGGGAGAACAGCCCCAGCATTTT
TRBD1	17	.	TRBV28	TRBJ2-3	CASSLPDRGLDTDTQYF	TGTGCCAGCAGTTTACCCGACAGGGGGCTCGACACAGATACGCAGTATTTT
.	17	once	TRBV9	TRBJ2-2	CASSSTLGSPNTGELFF	TGTGCCAGCAGCTCAACCTTGGGGTCACCCAACACCGGGGAGCTGTTTTTT
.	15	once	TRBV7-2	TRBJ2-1	CASSPLANSYNEQFF	TGTGCCAGCAGCCCGCTAGCGAACTCCTACAATGAGCAGTTCTTC
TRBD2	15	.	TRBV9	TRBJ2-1	CASSFLSGGFNEQFF	TGTGCCAGCAGCTTCCTTAGCGGGGGCTTCAATGAGCAGTTCTTC
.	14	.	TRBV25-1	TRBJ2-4	CASSVRDTENIQYF	TGTGCCAGCAGTGTACGGGACACTGAAAACATTCAGTACTTC
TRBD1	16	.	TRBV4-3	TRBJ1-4	CASQSIEQGTDEKLFF	TGCGCCAGTCAATCAATAGAACAGGGGACGGATGAAAAACTGTTTTTT
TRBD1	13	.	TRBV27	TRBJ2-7	CATGPGGSYEQYF	TGTGCCACTGGTCCAGGGGGCTCCTACGAGCAGTACTTC
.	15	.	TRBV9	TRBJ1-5	CASSPTGYSNQPQHF	TGTGCCAGCAGCCCGACAGGCTATAGCAATCAGCCCCAGCATTTT
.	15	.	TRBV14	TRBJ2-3	CASSQPEQSTDTQYF	TGTGCCAGCAGCCAGCCGGAACAGAGCACAGATACGCAGTATTTT
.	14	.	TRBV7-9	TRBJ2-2	CASRDPDYTGELFF	TGTGCCAGCCGGGACCCCGATTACACCGGGGAGCTGTTTTTT
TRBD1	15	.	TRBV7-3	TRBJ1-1	CASSLSTRGQDEAFF	TGTGCCAGCAGCTTATCTACCAGGGGGCAGGATGAAGCTTTCTTT
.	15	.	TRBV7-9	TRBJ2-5	CASSLGGGGAETQYF	TGTGCCAGCAGCTTAGGTGGTGGGGGCGCGGAGACCCAGTACTTC
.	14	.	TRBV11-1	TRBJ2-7	CASSLATGTYEQYF	TGTGCCAGCAGCTTAGCCACAGGGACCTACGAGCAGTACTTC
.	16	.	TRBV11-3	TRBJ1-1	CASRVGQIRNNTEAFF	TGTGCCAGCAGGGTAGGACAGATTCGAAATAACACTGAAGCTTTCTTT
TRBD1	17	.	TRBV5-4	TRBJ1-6	CASSLGQGSVRNSPLHF	TGTGCCAGCAGCTTGGGACAGGGCAGTGTTAGAAATTCACCCCTCCACTTT
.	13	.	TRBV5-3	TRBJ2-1	CASSLASENEQFF	TGTGCCAGCAGCTTGGCTAGCGAGAATGAGCAGTTCTTC
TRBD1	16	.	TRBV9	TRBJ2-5	CASSLIPGQGIETQYF	TGTGCCAGCAGCTTAATACCGGGACAGGGTATCGAGACCCAGTACTTC
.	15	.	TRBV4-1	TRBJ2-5	CASSQTGRLGETQYF	TGCGCCAGCAGCCAAACCGGACGCTTGGGGGAGACCCAGTACTTC
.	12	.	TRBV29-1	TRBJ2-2	CSVGRGPGELFF	TGCAGCGTTGGGAGGGGGCCCGGGGAGCTGTTTTTT
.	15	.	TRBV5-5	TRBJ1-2	CASSLTGVTNYGYTF	TGTGCCAGCAGCTTGACGGGGGTCACTAACTATGGCTACACCTTC
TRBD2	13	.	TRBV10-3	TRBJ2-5	CAGAGGSQETQYF	TGTGCCGGGGCGGGGGGGTCCCAAGAGACCCAGTACTTC
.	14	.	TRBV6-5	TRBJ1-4	CASSFRQVPEKLFF	TGTGCCAGCAGTTTCCGACAGGTCCCGGAAAAACTGTTTTTT
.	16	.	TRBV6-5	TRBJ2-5	CASSYSSRGVDETQYF	TGTGCCAGCAGTTACTCTAGTAGGGGAGTGGACGAGACCCAGTACTTC
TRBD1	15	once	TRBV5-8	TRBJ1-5	CASSFPTGYRQPQHF	TGTGCCAGCAGCTTTCCGACAGGGTATCGTCAGCCCCAGCATTTT
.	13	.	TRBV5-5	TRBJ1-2	CASMLQGPYGYTF	TGTGCCAGCATGCTTCAGGGGCCCTATGGCTACACCTTC
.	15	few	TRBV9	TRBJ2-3	CASSVEGGRGDTQYF	TGTGCCAGCAGCGTAGAGGGGGGCCGGGGAGATACGCAGTATTTT
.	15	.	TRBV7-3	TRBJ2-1	CASSLQRVSYNEQFF	TGTGCCAGCAGCTTACAGCGAGTCTCCTACAATGAGCAGTTCTTC
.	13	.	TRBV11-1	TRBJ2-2	CASSLMNTGELFF	TGTGCCAGCAGCTTAATGAACACCGGGGAGCTGTTTTTT
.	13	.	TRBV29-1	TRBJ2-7	CSVVFTFPYEQYF	TGCAGCGTTGTGTTCACATTTCCCTACGAGCAGTACTTC
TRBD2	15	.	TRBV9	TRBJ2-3	CASSEGLAGTDTQYF	TGTGCCAGCAGCGAGGGACTAGCGGGCACAGATACGCAGTATTTT
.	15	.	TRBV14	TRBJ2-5	CASSQESDPQETQYF	TGTGCCAGCAGCCAAGAGTCAGACCCACAAGAGACCCAGTACTTC
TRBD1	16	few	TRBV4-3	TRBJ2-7	CASSQEFGTGKYEQYF	TGCGCCAGCAGCCAAGAATTCGGGACAGGGAAATACGAGCAGTACTTC
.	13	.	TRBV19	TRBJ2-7	CASSMYGSYEQYF	TGTGCCAGTAGTATGTACGGCTCCTACGAGCAGTACTTC
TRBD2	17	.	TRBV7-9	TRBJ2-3	CASSYQGLARPADTQYF	TGTGCCAGCAGCTACCAGGGACTAGCGCGCCCCGCAGATACGCAGTATTTT
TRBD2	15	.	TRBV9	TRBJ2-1	CASSVYTGGYNEQFF	TGTGCCAGCAGCGTATACACGGGGGGCTACAATGAGCAGTTCTTC
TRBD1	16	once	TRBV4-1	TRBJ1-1	CASSQTGGLVNTEAFF	TGCGCCAGCAGCCAAACAGGGGGCCTGGTGAACACTGAAGCTTTCTTT
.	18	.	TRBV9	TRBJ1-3	CASSVSAGKGPSGNTIYF	TGTGCCAGCAGCGTAAGCGCAGGGAAGGGACCTTCTGGAAACACCATATATTTT
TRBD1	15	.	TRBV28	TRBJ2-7	CASSLVDRGSYEQYF	TGTGCCAGCAGTTTGGTGGACAGGGGAAGCTACGAGCAGTACTTC
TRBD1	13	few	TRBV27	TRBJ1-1	CASRDREYTEAFF	TGTGCCAGCAGAGACAGGGAGTACACTGAAGCTTTCTTT
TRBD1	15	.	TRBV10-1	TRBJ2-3	CASSLTGTGPDTQYF	TGCGCCAGCAGCCTAACCGGGACAGGGCCAGATACGCAGTATTTT
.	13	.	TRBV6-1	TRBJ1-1	CASSDGRWTEAFF	TGTGCCAGCAGTGATGGACGGTGGACTGAAGCTTTCTTT
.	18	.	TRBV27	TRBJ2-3	CASSLFPPTSPSTDTQYF	TGTGCCAGCAGTTTATTCCCTCCGACGAGCCCGAGCACAGATACGCAGTATTTT
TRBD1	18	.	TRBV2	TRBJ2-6	CASISYGTGGAGANVLTF	TGTGCCAGCATTTCGTACGGGACAGGGGGCGCTGGGGCCAACGTCCTGACTTTC
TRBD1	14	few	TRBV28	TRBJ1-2	CASSPTGARYGYTF	TGTGCCAGCAGCCCAACAGGGGCGCGGTATGGCTACACCTTC
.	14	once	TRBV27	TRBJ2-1	CASSFTGTYNEQFF	TGTGCCAGCAGTTTCACAGGAACCTACAATGAGCAGTTCTTC
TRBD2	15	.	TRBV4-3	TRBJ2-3	CASSPDSGGTDTQYF	TGCGCCAGCAGCCCCGATAGCGGGGGCACAGATACGCAGTATTTT
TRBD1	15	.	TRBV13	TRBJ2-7	CASSLGTGVDYEQYF	TGTGCCAGCAGCCTCGGGACAGGGGTCGACTACGAGCAGTACTTC
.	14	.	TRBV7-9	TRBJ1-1	CASSLGSEGTEAFF	TGTGCCAGCAGTCTAGGGTCGGAGGGCACTGAAGCTTTCTTT
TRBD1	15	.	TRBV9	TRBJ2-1	CASSAGQGTYNEQFF	TGTGCCAGCAGCGCGGGACAGGGAACATACAATGAGCAGTTCTTC
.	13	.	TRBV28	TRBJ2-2	CASSRSKTGELFF	TGTGCCAGCAGTCGCTCTAAGACCGGGGAGCTGTTTTTT
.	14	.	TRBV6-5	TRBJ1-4	CASSYEGGSEKLFF	TGTGCCAGCAGTTACGAAGGGGGAAGTGAAAAACTGTTTTTT
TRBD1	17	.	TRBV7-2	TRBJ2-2	CASSLDGAGGGTGELFF	TGTGCCAGCAGCTTAGACGGGGCAGGGGGCGGCACCGGGGAGCTGTTTTTT
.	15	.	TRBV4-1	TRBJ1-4	CASSQSRATNEKLFF	TGCGCCAGCAGCCAAAGCCGGGCAACTAATGAAAAACTGTTTTTT